Here is one T cell receptor beta chain with its context. The J segment lost 1 base and the V segment lost 1 base, leaving 2 bases of the junction unmatched. In germline, CDR1 is LGHNA, CDR2 YNFKEQ. The CDR3 extends over 16 amino acids. The sample is drawn from a study of T-cell reconstitution after alpha-beta-depleted transplantation in children. Preparing the TCRbeta library involved the use of unique molecular identifiers. A single record per CDR3 protein comes from TCRdb applying MiXCR to the PCR reads. Of over 550,000 distinct CDR3 sequences in the sample, 10% to 13% were seen once. The clonotype comes from a human donor who donated a stem cell graft to a child with acute myeloid leukemia. The sample consisted of PBMCs from the stem cell graft donor, taken from the stem cell graft. The chain couples TRBV4-2 to TRBJ2-1, with TRBD2 matching over 9 bases. The CDR3 DNA reads as TGTGCCAGCAGCCAAGTAGCGGGAGTGTCCTACAATGAGCAGTTCTTC. Translated, it gives CASSQVAGVSYNEQFF.